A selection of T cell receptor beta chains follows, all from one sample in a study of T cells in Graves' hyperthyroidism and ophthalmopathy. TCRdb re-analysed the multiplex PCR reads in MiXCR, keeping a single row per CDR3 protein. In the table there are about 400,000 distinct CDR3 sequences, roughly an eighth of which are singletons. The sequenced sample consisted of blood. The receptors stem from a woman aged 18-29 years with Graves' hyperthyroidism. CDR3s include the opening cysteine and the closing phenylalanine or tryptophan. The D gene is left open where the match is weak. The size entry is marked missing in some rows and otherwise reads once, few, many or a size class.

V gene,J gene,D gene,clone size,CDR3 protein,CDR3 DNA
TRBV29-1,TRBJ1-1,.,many,CSTGLISVEGTGEAEAFF,TGCAGCACCGGCTTGATATCCGTCGAGGGAACAGGTGAGGCTGAAGCTTTCTTT
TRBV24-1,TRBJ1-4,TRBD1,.,CATSDRGTNEKLFF,TGTGCCACCAGCGACAGGGGAACTAATGAAAAACTGTTTTTT
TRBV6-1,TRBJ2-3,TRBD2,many,CASSEETGGFTDTQYF,TGTGCCAGCAGTGAAGAAACGGGGGGATTCACAGATACGCAGTATTTT
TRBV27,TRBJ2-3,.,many,CASSFEGTFTDTQYF,TGTGCCAGCAGTTTTGAGGGTACCTTCACAGATACGCAGTATTTT
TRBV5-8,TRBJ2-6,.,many,CASSLAVRGSSGANVLTF,TGTGCCAGCAGCTTGGCCGTCAGGGGATCATCTGGGGCCAACGTCCTGACTTTC
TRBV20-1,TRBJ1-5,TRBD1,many,CSAREGQDNQPQHF,TGCAGTGCTAGAGAGGGACAGGACAATCAGCCCCAGCATTTT
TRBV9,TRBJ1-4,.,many,CASSASNEKLFF,TGTGCCAGCAGCGCCAGTAATGAAAAACTGTTTTTT
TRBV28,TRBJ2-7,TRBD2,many,CASIYAGGTYEQYF,TGTGCCAGCATTTACGCGGGAGGTACCTACGAGCAGTACTTC
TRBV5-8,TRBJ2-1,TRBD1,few,CASSLNFLHPRYRGQFF,TGTGCCAGCAGCTTAAATTTTTTACACCCGCGATACAGGGGGCAGTTCTTC
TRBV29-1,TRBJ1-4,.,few,CSVEGQDFGKLFF,TGCAGCGTTGAAGGACAGGATTTTGGAAAACTGTTTTTT
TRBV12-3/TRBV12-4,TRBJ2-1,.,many,CASSSTGTSYNEQFF,TGTGCCAGCAGTTCGACAGGTACCTCCTACAATGAGCAGTTCTTC
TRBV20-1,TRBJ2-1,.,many,CSASALGGMSSYNEQFF,TGCAGTGCTAGTGCGCTTGGGGGAATGAGCTCCTACAATGAGCAGTTCTTC
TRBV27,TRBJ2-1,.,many,CASSPLQDFSYNEQFF,TGTGCCAGCAGTCCCCTCCAAGACTTTTCCTACAATGAGCAGTTCTTC
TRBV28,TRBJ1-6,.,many,CASSFSSWGQFAYNSPLHF,TGTGCCAGCAGTTTTTCTTCGTGGGGACAATTTGCCTATAATTCACCCCTCCACTTT
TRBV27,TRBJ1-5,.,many,CASSLTFMNQPQHF,TGTGCCAGCAGCCTCACTTTCATGAATCAGCCCCAGCATTTT
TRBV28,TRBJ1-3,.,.,CASGLDPRGLLGNTIYF,TGTGCCAGCGGATTAGATCCCAGGGGTCTTTTGGGAAACACCATATATTTT
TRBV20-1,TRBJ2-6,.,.,CSARDLRDSGANVLTF,TGCAGTGCTAGAGATCTCCGGGACTCTGGGGCCAACGTCCTGACTTTC
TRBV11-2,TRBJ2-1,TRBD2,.,CASSLDRRGAGLAGGGEQFF,TGTGCCAGCAGCTTAGATAGGAGGGGTGCGGGACTAGCGGGAGGGGGAGAGCAGTTCTTC
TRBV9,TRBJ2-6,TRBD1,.,CASSVVETGLRSGANVLTF,TGTGCCAGCAGCGTAGTCGAGACAGGGTTACGCTCTGGGGCCAACGTCCTGACTTTC
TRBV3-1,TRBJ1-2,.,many,CASSQGKGSGYGYTF,TGTGCCAGCAGCCAAGGGAAGGGCAGTGGCTATGGCTACACCTTC
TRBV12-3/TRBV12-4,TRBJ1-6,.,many,CASSFGDGNSPLHF,TGTGCCAGCAGTTTCGGGGACGGTAATTCACCCCTCCACTTT
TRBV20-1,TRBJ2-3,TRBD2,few,CSANGWTSGRAATDTQYF,TGCAGTGCCAACGGATGGACTAGCGGGAGGGCCGCCACAGATACGCAGTATTTT
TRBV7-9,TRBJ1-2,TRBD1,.,CVSSLESGGNYGYTF,TGTGTCAGCAGCTTAGAGTCAGGGGGGAACTATGGCTACACCTTC
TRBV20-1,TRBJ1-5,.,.,CSAREVLGQPQHF,TGCAGTGCTAGGGAGGTCCTCGGACAGCCCCAGCATTTT
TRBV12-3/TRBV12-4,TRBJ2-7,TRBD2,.,CASRPWAGAYEQYF,TGTGCCAGCAGACCTTGGGCGGGAGCCTACGAGCAGTACTTC
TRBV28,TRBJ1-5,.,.,CASSLTQSDQPQHF,TGTGCCAGCAGTTTGACACAGTCAGATCAGCCCCAGCATTTT
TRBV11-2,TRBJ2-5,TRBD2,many,CASSLIGLAGAQETQYF,TGTGCCAGCAGCCTAATCGGACTAGCGGGGGCCCAAGAGACCCAGTACTTC
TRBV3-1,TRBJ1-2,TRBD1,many,CASSQGQTYYGYTF,TGTGCCAGCAGCCAGGGACAGACCTACTATGGCTACACCTTC
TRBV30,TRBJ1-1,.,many,CAWIRPGARLGTEAFF,TGTGCCTGGATCCGACCGGGGGCGCGTTTAGGCACTGAAGCTTTCTTT
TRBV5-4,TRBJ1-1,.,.,CASTTDRNEAFF,TGTGCCAGCACCACCGACCGGAATGAAGCTTTCTTT
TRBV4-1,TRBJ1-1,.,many,CASSPRQVGNTEAFF,TGCGCCAGCAGCCCCCGACAGGTGGGGAACACTGAAGCTTTCTTT